What follows are 26 T cell receptor beta chains derived from one specimen sequenced in a study of T cell changes during pregnancy in multiple sclerosis. This table comes from immunoSEQ multiplex PCR, and its TCRdb copy is limited to in-frame clones, with some not included. The table lists approximately 50,000 clones, under 95% of them singletons. Sequences were derived from peripheral blood, sampled in the second trimester of pregnancy. The receptors here all came from a female donor with multiple sclerosis, enrolled in a pregnancy study.

The rearrangement joins TRBV9 to TRBJ1-6; TRBD1 agrees at 9 bases. The CDR3 runs 15 residues. J lost 10 bases, V lost 3 bases, and 8 bases had no gene match. In germline, CDR1 is SGDLS, CDR2 YYNGEE. For the CDR3, the DNA is TGTGCCAGCAGCGCCAGGACAGGGGAAGGCTCACCCCTCCACTTT. Encoded protein: CASSARTGEGSPLHF. The entire variable domain, with the rest obtained from reference TRBV9 and TRBJ1-6, is as follows: DSGVTQTPKHLITATGQRVTLRCSPRSGDLSVYWYQQSLDQGLQFLIQYYNGEERAKGNILERFSAQQFPDLHSELNLSSLELGDSALYFCASSARTGEGSPLHFGNGTRLTVT.

This chain connects TRBV7-2 to TRBJ2-5, with TRBD2 as a possible D gene (6 bases). Germline loops: CDR1 SGHTA, CDR2 FQGNSA. V was trimmed by 5 bases and J by 1 base, leaving 14 bases between them. CDR3 length: 15 amino acids. CDR3 in amino acids: CASSPRPGVQETQYF. As DNA, the CDR3 is TGTGCCAGCAGCCCGCGCCCGGGGGTCCAAGAGACCCAGTACTTC.

V and J are TRBV28 and TRBJ1-2; D perhaps matches TRBD1 (5 bases). CDR1 and CDR2 from the germline V gene are MDHEN and SYDVKM. The ends were cut back, 7 bases at V and 4 bases at J, with 16 bases in the middle. This CDR3 contains 14 residues. CDR3 region: CASMRTGLIYGYTF. The CDR3 DNA is TGTGCCAGCATGAGAACGGGACTTATCTATGGCTACACCTTC.

The chain couples TRBV10-1 to TRBJ2-5; 10 nucleotides line up with TRBD2. This CDR3 has 13 residues. After removal of 10 bases from V and 2 bases from J, the junction contained 4 bases not matched to a gene. CDR1 and CDR2 from the germline V gene are WNHNN and SYGVQD (reference sequence). This CDR3 reads CAMKRGGQETQYF. In DNA, the CDR3 is TGCGCCATGAAGCGGGGGGGACAAGAGACCCAGTACTTC.

This clone was observed once. The chain recombines TRBV14 with TRBJ2-7; TRBD1 aligns across 8 bases. Germline CDR1 is SGHDN and CDR2 is FVKESK. Unmatched junction bases numbered 1, after V lost 4 bases and J lost 2 bases. CDR3 size: 13 residues. In nucleotides, the CDR3 is TGTGCCAGCAGCCGACAGGGGCCCTACGAGCAGTACTTC. It specifies CASSRQGPYEQYF.

This chain uses TRBV5-1 with TRBJ1-5, with TRBD1 matching 10 bases. The CDR3 runs to 15 residues. The ends lost 4 bases at V and 2 bases at J; junction bases unmatched: 3. In germline, CDR1 is SGHRS, CDR2 YFSETQ. The CDR3 sequence: CASSPGTGGNQPQHF. CDR3 nucleotide sequence: TGCGCCAGCAGCCCCGGGACAGGGGGCAATCAGCCCCAGCATTTT. Looking up the rest from reference TRBV5-1 and TRBJ1-5 gives the full variable domain: KAGVTQTPRYLIKTRGQQVTLSCSPISGHRSVSWYQQTPGQGLQFLFEYFSETQRNKGNFPGRFSGRQFSNSRSEMNVSTLELGDSALYLCASSPGTGGNQPQHFGDGTRLSIL.

The rearrangement links TRBV4-3 to TRBJ2-1; 10 bases fit TRBD1. The CDR3 has 16 residues. In germline, CDR1 is LGHNA, CDR2 YSLEER. V dropped 3 bases and J dropped 2; count of bases not matched to a gene: 4. This chain's CDR3 is CASSQDRGEAYNEQFF. The DNA for the CDR3 is TGCGCCAGCAGCCAGGACAGGGGGGAGGCCTACAATGAGCAGTTCTTC.

The chain employs TRBV6-1 and TRBJ2-7, with D possibly TRBD1 on 6 matching bases. The CDR3 totals 11 residues. The germline CDR1 and CDR2 sequences are MNHNS and SASEGT. Trimming stripped 6 bases from V and 6 bases from J, with 9 bases between. The CDR3 nucleotides read TGTGCCAGCAGCTCAGGGGCCGAGCAGTACTTC. This translates into CASSSGAEQYF.

This chain uses TRBV11-3 with TRBJ1-1; D gene ambiguous. Trimming pared 5 bases from V and 1 base from J, leaving 5 bases between. The germline gives CDR1 SGHNT, CDR2 YENEEA. The CDR3 has 12 amino acids. CDR3 nucleotide sequence: TGTGCCAGCAGCCAATCGAACACTGAAGCTTTCTTT. Amino acids: CASSQSNTEAFF.

This clone is a singleton in its sample. The chain has TRBV2 and TRBJ1-2, with 8 nucleotides matching TRBD1. The length of the CDR3 is 13 residues. Germline-derived CDR1 and CDR2 are SNHLY and FYNNEI. The V and J ends lost 6 bases and 4 bases, in that order; junction bases with no gene match: 4. The CDR3 sequence is CASRDRVGYGYTF. CDR3 DNA: TGTGCCAGCAGGGACAGGGTGGGCTATGGCTACACCTTC.

Only a few counts were recorded for this clone. The gene calls are TRBV5-6 and TRBJ1-1; D is ambiguous. Looked up from germline, CDR1 is SGHDT and CDR2 is YYEEEE. Trimming pared 0 bases from V and 4 bases from J, leaving 7 bases between. The CDR3 consists of 13 residues. The CDR3 region has the DNA TGTGCCAGCAGCTTGGGTAGCCCCACTGAAGCTTTCTTT. This sequence encodes CASSLGSPTEAFF.

CDR3 DNA sequence: TGTGCCAGCAGCTTAGGGGGCACAGTGAACACTGAAGCTTTCTTT. Its translation is CASSLGGTVNTEAFF. This chain joins TRBV7-8 and TRBJ1-1, with TRBD1 as a possible D gene (5 bases). V lost 1 base and J lost 0, with 9 bases in between. This CDR3 region has 15 residues. Germline loops: CDR1 SGHVS, CDR2 FQNEAQ.

This clone was recorded once. This chain connects TRBV9 to TRBJ1-2, with TRBD1 matching 8 bases. Germline values: CDR1 SGDLS, CDR2 YYNGEE. The CDR3 totals 13 residues. V shed 2 bases, J shed 8 bases, and the junction held 5 bases outside the gene matches. CDR3 DNA sequence: TGTGCCAGCAGCGTGGACAGGGAGAGCGGCTACACCTTC. Translated, it gives CASSVDRESGYTF.

Here the CDR3 DNA reads TGTGCCAGCAGCTTTACGGGACTGAAGAACTATGGCTACACCTTC. It yields the protein CASSFTGLKNYGYTF. The J gene is TRBJ1-2, the V gene TRBV13; maybe TRBD1 (5 bases). Trimming pared 3 bases from V and 2 bases from J, leaving 13 bases between. The CDR3 has 15 amino acids. Per germline, CDR1 PRHDT and CDR2 FYEKMQ (reference sequence).

The chain is built from TRBV11-2 and TRBJ1-5; possibly TRBD1 for D (5 bases). The ends were cut back, 1 base at V and 4 bases at J, with 11 bases in the middle. Germline lookup yields CDR1 SGHAT and CDR2 FQNNGV. CDR3 length: 15 amino acids. The CDR3 DNA reads TGTGCCAGCAGCTTAGCTGACAGTACAAATCAGCCCCAGCATTTT. Translation gives CASSLADSTNQPQHF.

The rearrangement joins TRBV4-2 to TRBJ1-1; no definite D call. V gave up 1 base and J gave up 5 bases, with 14 bases separating them. The length of the CDR3 is 15 residues. Germline CDR1 is LGHNA and CDR2 is YNFKEQ. CDR3 coding DNA: TGTGCCAGCAGCCAAGCGACTTCTCGACGGACTGAAGCTTTCTTT. It codes for CASSQATSRRTEAFF.

This clone was detected only once. The chain carries TRBV2 and TRBJ2-3, with 8 bases lining up with TRBD1. This CDR3 is 17 amino acids long. J gave up 2 bases and V 7 bases, and 14 bases lay outside the gene matches. The germline gives CDR1 SNHLY, CDR2 FYNNEI. CDR3 nucleotide sequence: TGTGCCAGCAACGGGGTTAGACAGGGGTCCTACACAGATACGCAGTATTTT. It is translated as CASNGVRQGSYTDTQYF.

The chain is built from TRBV7-2 and TRBJ2-5; D is perhaps TRBD2 (6 bases). The CDR3 consists of 13 residues. Germline values: CDR1 SGHTA, CDR2 FQGNSA. Trimming left V 5 bases short and J 1 base short, with 8 bases between. CDR3: CASSPGGQETQYF. The CDR3 DNA sequence: TGTGCCAGCAGCCCCGGGGGCCAAGAGACCCAGTACTTC.

The rearrangement uses TRBV15 and TRBJ1-6; D not certain. The ends were cut back, 3 bases at V and 5 bases at J, with 20 bases in the middle. This CDR3 comprises 18 residues. The germline V gene encodes CDR1 LNHNV and CDR2 YYDKDF (reference sequence). As DNA, the CDR3 is TGTGCCACCAGCAGTAGCGGTCTCCTCGGGATTCATAATTCACCCCTCCACTTT. This sequence encodes CATSSSGLLGIHNSPLHF.

The chain recombines TRBV7-2 with TRBJ2-5; D is unresolved. Trimming removed 6 bases from V and 5 bases from J, with 16 bases in between. The CDR3 loop spans 14 amino acids. Germline values: CDR1 SGHTA, CDR2 FQGNSA. Here the CDR3 reads CASRLTQNSETQYF. Here the CDR3 DNA reads TGTGCCAGCAGACTGACTCAGAACTCGGAGACCCAGTACTTC.

This clone has more than one count but fewer than ten. V is TRBV11-3 and J is TRBJ1-6; D not certain. Trimming took 8 bases from V and 3 from J, leaving 8 bases between them. The CDR3 length is 13 residues. Germline V gives CDR1 SGHNT, CDR2 YENEEA. The CDR3 nucleotides read TGTGCCAGCCCAGTCTTCTATAATTCACCCCTCCACTTT. Its translation: CASPVFYNSPLHF.

This clone appeared once. The chain uses TRBV2 and TRBJ1-1, with unresolved D. Germline V lookup: CDR1 SNHLY, CDR2 FYNNEI. This CDR3 comprises 15 residues. The V end was cut by 2 bases, the J end by 3 bases, with 13 bases between. The DNA for the CDR3 is TGTGCCAGCAGTGAATTTCGGGAAGGCTACACTGAAGCTTTCTTT. Translation gives CASSEFREGYTEAFF. Variable domain in full (rest from reference TRBV2 and TRBJ1-1): EPEVTQTPSHQVTQMGQEVILRCVPISNHLYFYWYRQILGQKVEFLVSFYNNEISEKSEIFDDQFSVERPDGSNFTLKIRSTKLEDSAMYFCASSEFREGYTEAFFGQGTRLTVV.

This chain joins TRBV5-1 and TRBJ2-6, with 9 bases matching TRBD1. CDR3 length equals 18 residues. Germline CDR1 and CDR2: SGHRS and YFSETQ. V was pared by 0 bases and J by 0 bases, with 4 bases of the junction left unmatched. The chain's CDR3 is CASSLGTGVFSGANVLTF. CDR3 bases: TGCGCCAGCAGCTTGGGGACAGGGGTCTTCTCTGGGGCCAACGTCCTGACTTTC.

This chain joins TRBV5-1 and TRBJ1-4, with TRBD1 as a possible D gene (6 bases). The CDR3 loop spans 16 amino acids. The V end lost 4 bases, the J end lost 7 bases, and 20 bases lay between the germline ends. Germline V gene sequence: CDR1 SGHRS, CDR2 YFSETQ. As DNA, the CDR3 is TGCGCCAGCAGCCCACGGGCCGGGGACACTCTTGAAAAACTGTTTTTT. Amino acids: CASSPRAGDTLEKLFF.

In nucleotides, the CDR3 is TGTGCCAGCAGCCCCGGGCAGGGTCCCTACGAGCAGTACTTC. Translated, it gives CASSPGQGPYEQYF. The chain couples TRBV7-3 to TRBJ2-7, with TRBD1 as a possible D gene (5 bases). CDR3 length: 14 residues. V lost 5 bases and J lost 2, with 13 bases in between. Germline V gives CDR1 SGHTA, CDR2 FQGTGA.

The chain uses TRBV5-4 and TRBJ2-3; weak D call: TRBD1 (6 bases). This CDR3 comprises 13 residues. The V and J ends lost 0 bases and 6 bases respectively, with 8 bases between them. Germline V gene sequence: CDR1 SGHNT, CDR2 YYREEE (reference sequence). The CDR3 nucleotides read TGTGCCAGCAGCTTGGACAGGGTGGATACGCAGTATTTT. Translating gives CASSLDRVDTQYF.